The next 20 T cell receptor beta chains were all read from a single sample in a study of CXCR3-negative and CXCR3-positive naive CD8 T cells (dated by TCRdb to about 2019). Sequencing relied on a NextSeq 550. The Human TCR Profiling Kit (MiLaboratory) was used to make UMI-labeled 5' RACE TRB cDNA libraries. After TCRdb reprocessed the reads, each CDR3 protein sequence was kept as one row, without DNA. The record for this sample contains over 100,000 distinct CDR3 sequences. Together, the top ten hold approximately 0.51% of the sample. The sequenced sample consisted of naive CXCR3- CD8+ T cells from blood. This specimen's cell subset or site label, interpreted: CD45RO-CCR7+CD27+CD95- naive CD8+ T cells lacking CXCR3 (TNR3-). The receptor set was obtained from a human donor in good health. Some clones in this sample may be carry-over from other donors' samples.

The chain employs TRBV28 and TRBJ1-3; TCRdb outputs TRBD1, but without DNA this stays unchecked. This CDR3 comprises 18 residues. Germline V lookup: CDR1 MDHEN, CDR2 SYDVKM. CDR3 protein: CASNPRMAGDLSGNTIYF.

The chain uses TRBV28 and TRBJ1-1; checking the TCRdb D call of TRBD1 is not possible without DNA. From germline, CDR1 is MDHEN and CDR2 SYDVKM. CDR3 length: 13 amino acids. The CDR3 protein is CASNLPGNTEAFF.

The chain carries TRBV4-2 and TRBJ2-1. The CDR3 sequence is 15 residues long. The V gene's germline CDR1 is LGHNA and CDR2 YNFKEQ. CDR3 sequence reads: CASSQDGLLGNEQFF.

This chain's CDR3 is CASSELDKFYTF. The chain carries TRBV6-1 and TRBJ1-2. CDR1 and CDR2 from the germline V gene are MNHNS and SASEGT. The CDR3 has 12 amino acids.

V usage is TRBV6-1 and J usage is TRBJ2-1; without DNA, the TCRdb call of TRBD2 cannot be checked. CDR3 size: 14 residues. Per germline, CDR1 MNHNS and CDR2 SASEGT. Here the CDR3 reads CASNPGLAGVEQFF.

The V and J genes are TRBV20-1 and TRBJ2-1. The CDR3 has 12 residues. CDR1 and CDR2 (germline): DFQATT, SNEGSKA (reference sequence). The CDR3 reads CSAPSLGWEQFF.

This sequence joins TRBV13 and TRBJ2-1. The CDR3 length is 12 residues. Germline CDR1 and CDR2: PRHDT and FYEKMQ (reference sequence). The CDR3: CASSLVANEQFF.

This chain links TRBV7-6 with TRBJ2-7; TCRdb designates TRBD2, a call that cannot be tested without DNA. The CDR3 is 14 amino acids. Germline assignment: CDR1 SGHVS and CDR2 FNYEAQ. CDR3 loop: CASSLTSGGYEQYF.

The chain couples TRBV5-1 to TRBJ2-2; TCRdb's D gene call, TRBD1, goes unchecked for lack of DNA. CDR1 is SGHRS, CDR2 YFSETQ, per germline. This CDR3 comprises 13 residues. This CDR3 reads CASAPTLPGELFF.

CDR3: CASSLAGDWYNEQYF. The chain combines TRBV27 with TRBJ2-7. This CDR3 is 15 amino acids long. Germline loops: CDR1 MNHEY, CDR2 SMNVEV (reference sequence).

The V and J genes are TRBV29-1 and TRBJ2-1. The CDR3 totals 15 residues. Germline CDR1 reads SQVTM; CDR2 reads ANQGSEA. Here the CDR3 reads CSVDLTGASYNEQFF.

The chain is built from TRBV10-1 and TRBJ2-7. The CDR3 is 13 residues long. From germline, CDR1 is WNHNN and CDR2 SYGVQD (reference sequence). CDR3 sequence reads: CASSDVAFYEQYF.

The chain employs TRBV4-1 and TRBJ2-7; TCRdb returns TRBD1, unconfirmable since there is no DNA. Per germline, CDR1 MGHRA and CDR2 YSYEKL. The CDR3 spans 16 residues. CDR3 amino acids: CASSQVPGQTTYEQYF.

V gene TRBV15 combines with J gene TRBJ2-1. The CDR3 is 12 amino acids. Germline CDR1 reads LNHNV; CDR2 reads YYDKDF (reference sequence). CDR3 region: CATSPDLHEQFF. Combining the CDR3 with reference TRBV15 and TRBJ2-1 gives the whole variable domain DAMVIQNPRYQVTQFGKPVTLSCSQTLNHNVMYWYQQKSSQAPKLLFHYYDKDFNNEADTPDNFQSRRPNTSFCFLDIRSPGLGDTAMYLCATSPDLHEQFFGPGTRLTVL.

CDR3 amino acids: CASRRADEQFF. The chain carries TRBV7-9 and TRBJ2-1; TCRdb returns TRBD2, unconfirmable since there is no DNA. The CDR3 totals 11 residues. The V gene's germline CDR1 is SEHNR and CDR2 FQNEAQ (reference sequence).

V is TRBV12-3 or TRBV12-4 and J is TRBJ2-7; the TCRdb D gene call, TRBD1, has no DNA to confirm it. The CDR3 is 15 residues long. The CDR3 sequence: CASSNPGPSDYEQYF.

The rearrangement uses TRBV29-1 and TRBJ1-1; checking the TCRdb D call of TRBD1 is not possible without DNA. The CDR3 has 15 amino acids. Germline V gene sequence: CDR1 SQVTM, CDR2 ANQGSEA. The CDR3 is CSVEGTGALNTEAFF.

The V call is TRBV9, the J call TRBJ2-1; TCRdb names TRBD2, which stays unverified in the absence of DNA. Germline V gene lookup returns CDR1 SGDLS and CDR2 YYNGEE. This CDR3 region has 17 residues. The CDR3 protein is CASSVGSGTGECNEQFF.

The chain is built from TRBV6-5 and TRBJ2-7; TCRdb proposes TRBD2, but this gene call is untestable without DNA. The CDR3 is made up of 13 amino acids. The V gene's germline CDR1 is MNHEY and CDR2 SVGAGI. The CDR3 sequence is CASSYYEGSEQYF.

The CDR3 sequence is CASSPTDGANTEAFF. V is TRBV5-1 and J is TRBJ1-1; TCRdb outputs TRBD1, but without DNA this stays unchecked. Per the germline V gene, CDR1 is SGHRS and CDR2 is YFSETQ. The CDR3 is 15 residues long.